The T cell receptor beta chain described here comes from a study of cytomegalovirus exposure and HLA in healthy donors. PCR was performed using 60 Vbeta and 13 Jbeta primers. Method: immunoSEQ multiplex PCR; TCRdb's copy keeps in-frame clones and lacks some. This sample carries about 43,000 clones, with more than 1.5% going to the ten biggest clones. General study points: Later on, an analysis found that several of the most significant clusters appeared to be linked to common viral pathogens, which included parvovirus B19. Most CMV-associated TCR beta chains were later found to appear HLA-restricted. The study recorded about 150 TCR beta chains that were cytomegalovirus-associated. Reported performance of the classifier showed diagnosis of cytomegalovirus status with high specificity and sensitivity.

CDR1 and CDR2 (germline): KGHSH, LQKENI. The CDR3 covers 15 residues. V was pared by 3 bases and J by 0 bases, with 9 bases between. Comments on this clone: What it binds is unknown.

Sequencing was done on a sample of PBMCs. This TCR derives from a woman between 25 and 40 years old in good health and CMV-seronegative. The gene calls are TRBV18 and TRBJ1-3; tentatively, D is TRBD1 (6 bases). The CDR3 bases are TGTGCCAGCTCACCTACAGGGAGCTCTGGAAACACCATATATTTT. It translates to CASSPTGSSGNTIYF.